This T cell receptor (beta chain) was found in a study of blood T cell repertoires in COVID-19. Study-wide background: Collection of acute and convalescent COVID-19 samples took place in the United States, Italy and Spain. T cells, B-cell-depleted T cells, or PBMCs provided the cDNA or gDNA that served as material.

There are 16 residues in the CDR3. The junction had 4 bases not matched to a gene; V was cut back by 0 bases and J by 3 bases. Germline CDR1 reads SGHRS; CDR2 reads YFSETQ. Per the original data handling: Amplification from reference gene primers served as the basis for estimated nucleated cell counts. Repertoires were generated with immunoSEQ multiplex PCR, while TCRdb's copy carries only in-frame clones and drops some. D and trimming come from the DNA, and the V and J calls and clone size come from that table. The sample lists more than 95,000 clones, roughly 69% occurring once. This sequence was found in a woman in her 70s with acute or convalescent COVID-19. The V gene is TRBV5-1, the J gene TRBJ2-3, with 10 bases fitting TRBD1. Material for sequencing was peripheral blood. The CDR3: CASSLVDRGRTDTQYF. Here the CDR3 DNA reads TGCGCCAGCAGCTTGGTGGACAGGGGGAGAACAGATACGCAGTATTTT.